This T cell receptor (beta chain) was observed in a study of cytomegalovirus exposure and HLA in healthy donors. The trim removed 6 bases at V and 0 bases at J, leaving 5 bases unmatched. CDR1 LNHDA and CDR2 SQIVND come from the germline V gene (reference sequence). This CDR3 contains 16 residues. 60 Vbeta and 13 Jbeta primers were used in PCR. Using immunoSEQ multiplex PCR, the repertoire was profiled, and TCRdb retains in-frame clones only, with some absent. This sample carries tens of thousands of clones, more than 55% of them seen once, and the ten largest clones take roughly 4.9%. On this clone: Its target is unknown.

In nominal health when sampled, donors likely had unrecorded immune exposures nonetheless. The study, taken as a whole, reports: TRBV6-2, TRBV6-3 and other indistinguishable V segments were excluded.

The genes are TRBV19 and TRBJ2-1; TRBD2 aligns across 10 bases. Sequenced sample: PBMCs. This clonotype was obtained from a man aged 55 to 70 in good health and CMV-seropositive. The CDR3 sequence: CASSNSGGSSYNEQFF. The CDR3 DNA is TGTGCCAGTAGCAATAGCGGGGGGAGCTCCTACAATGAGCAGTTCTTC.